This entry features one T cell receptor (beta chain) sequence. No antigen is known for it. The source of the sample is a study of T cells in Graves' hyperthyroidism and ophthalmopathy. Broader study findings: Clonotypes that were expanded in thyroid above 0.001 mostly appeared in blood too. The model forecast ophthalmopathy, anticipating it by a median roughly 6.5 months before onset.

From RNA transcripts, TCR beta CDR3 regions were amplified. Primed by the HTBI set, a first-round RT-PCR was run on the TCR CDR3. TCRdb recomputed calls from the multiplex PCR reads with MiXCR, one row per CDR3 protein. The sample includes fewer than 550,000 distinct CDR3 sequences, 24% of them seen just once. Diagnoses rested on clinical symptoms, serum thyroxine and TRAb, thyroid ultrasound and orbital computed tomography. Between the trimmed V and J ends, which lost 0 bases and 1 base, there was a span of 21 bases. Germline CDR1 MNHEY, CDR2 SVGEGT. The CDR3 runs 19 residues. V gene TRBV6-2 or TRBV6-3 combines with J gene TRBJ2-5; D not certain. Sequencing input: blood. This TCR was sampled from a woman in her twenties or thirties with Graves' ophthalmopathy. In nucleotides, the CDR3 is TGTGCCAGCAGTTACTCGAACACTGGGCTCCCGATACCCCAAGAGACCCAGTACTTC. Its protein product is CASSYSNTGLPIPQETQYF.